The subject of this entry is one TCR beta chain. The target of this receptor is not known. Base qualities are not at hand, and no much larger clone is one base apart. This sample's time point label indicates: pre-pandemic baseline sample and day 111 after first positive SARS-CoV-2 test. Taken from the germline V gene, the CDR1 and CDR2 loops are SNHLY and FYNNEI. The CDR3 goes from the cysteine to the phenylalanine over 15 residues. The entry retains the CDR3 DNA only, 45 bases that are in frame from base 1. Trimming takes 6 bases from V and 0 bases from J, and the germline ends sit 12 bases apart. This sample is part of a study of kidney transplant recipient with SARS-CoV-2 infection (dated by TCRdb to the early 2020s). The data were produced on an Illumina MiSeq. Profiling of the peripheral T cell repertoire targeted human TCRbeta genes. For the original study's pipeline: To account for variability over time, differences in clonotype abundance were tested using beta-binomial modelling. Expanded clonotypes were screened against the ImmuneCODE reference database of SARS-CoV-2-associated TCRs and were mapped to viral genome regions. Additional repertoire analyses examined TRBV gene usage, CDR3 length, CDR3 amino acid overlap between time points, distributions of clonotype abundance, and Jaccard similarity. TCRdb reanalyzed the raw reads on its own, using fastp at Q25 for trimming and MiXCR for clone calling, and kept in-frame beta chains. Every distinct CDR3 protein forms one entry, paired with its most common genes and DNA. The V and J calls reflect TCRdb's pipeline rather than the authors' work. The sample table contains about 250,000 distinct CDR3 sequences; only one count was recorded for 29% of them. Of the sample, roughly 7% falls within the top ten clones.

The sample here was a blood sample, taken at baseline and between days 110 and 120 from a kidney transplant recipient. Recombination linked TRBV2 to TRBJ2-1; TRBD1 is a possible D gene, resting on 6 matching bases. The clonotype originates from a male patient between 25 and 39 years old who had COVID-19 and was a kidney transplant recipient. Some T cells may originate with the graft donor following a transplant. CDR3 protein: CASSAGAISYNEQFF. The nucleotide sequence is TGTGCCAGCAGCGCAGGGGCTATCTCCTACAATGAGCAGTTCTTC. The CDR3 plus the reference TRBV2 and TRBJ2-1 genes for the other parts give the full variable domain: EPEVTQTPSHQVTQMGQEVILRCVPISNHLYFYWYRQILGQKVEFLVSFYNNEISEKSEIFDDQFSVERPDGSNFTLKIRSTKLEDSAMYFCASSAGAISYNEQFFGPGTRLTVL.